One TCR beta chain is described in this entry. Its target is not known. At one end the junction does not follow the germline gene, possibly because of a read error. Conversion of TCR transcripts into cDNA relied on 5'RACE template switching, which added a universal primer site and UMIs. TCRdb passed the 5' RACE reads through MiXCR, listing each CDR3 protein once. The sample shows 300,000 to 400,000 distinct CDR3 sequences, 7% to 10% of them seen only once. These data originate in a study of T cells after yellow fever vaccination. Study-level points and caveats: From the bulk population, abundant clonotypes could contaminate and appear within FACS-sorted repertoires. Subsequent booster samples again held most clones from primary vaccination (96% CD4, 85% to 90% CD8). Some clonotypes were seen in both the CD4 and the CD8 compartments. These made up a small share and likely arose from convergent recombination.

The source material was PBMCs, sampled roughly 45 days after the first yellow fever vaccination. The source of this sequence is a man between 18 and 29 years old who received the YFV17D yellow fever vaccine.

DNA of the CDR3: TGTGCTAGCAGCCAGAACAGGAATGAGCAGTTCTTC. It translates to CASSQNRNEQFF. This chain uses TRBV11-2 with TRBJ2-1; D possibly corresponds to TRBD1 (5 bases). CDR1 SGHAT and CDR2 FQNNGV come from the germline V gene. This CDR3 region has 12 residues. The full variable domain, completed using reference TRBV11-2 and TRBJ2-1, is EAGVAQSPRYKIIEKRQSVAFWCNPISGHATLYWYQQILGQGPKLLIQFQNNGVVDDSQLPKDRFSAERLKGVDSTLKIQPAKLEDSAVYLCASSQNRNEQFFGPGTRLTVL.